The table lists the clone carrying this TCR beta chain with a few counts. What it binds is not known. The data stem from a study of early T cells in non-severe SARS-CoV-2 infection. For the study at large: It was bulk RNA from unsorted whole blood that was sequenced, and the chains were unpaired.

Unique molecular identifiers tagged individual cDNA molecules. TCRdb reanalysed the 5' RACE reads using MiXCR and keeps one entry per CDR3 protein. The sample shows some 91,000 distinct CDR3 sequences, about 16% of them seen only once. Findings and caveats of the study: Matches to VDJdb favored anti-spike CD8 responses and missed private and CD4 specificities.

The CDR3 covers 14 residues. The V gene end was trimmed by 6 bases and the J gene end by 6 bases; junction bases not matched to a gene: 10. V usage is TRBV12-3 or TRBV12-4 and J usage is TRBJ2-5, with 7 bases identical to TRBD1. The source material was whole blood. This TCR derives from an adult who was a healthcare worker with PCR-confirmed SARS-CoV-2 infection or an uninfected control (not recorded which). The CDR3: CASRRDREVKTQYF. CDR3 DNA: TGTGCCAGCAGACGAGACAGGGAAGTAAAGACCCAGTACTTC.